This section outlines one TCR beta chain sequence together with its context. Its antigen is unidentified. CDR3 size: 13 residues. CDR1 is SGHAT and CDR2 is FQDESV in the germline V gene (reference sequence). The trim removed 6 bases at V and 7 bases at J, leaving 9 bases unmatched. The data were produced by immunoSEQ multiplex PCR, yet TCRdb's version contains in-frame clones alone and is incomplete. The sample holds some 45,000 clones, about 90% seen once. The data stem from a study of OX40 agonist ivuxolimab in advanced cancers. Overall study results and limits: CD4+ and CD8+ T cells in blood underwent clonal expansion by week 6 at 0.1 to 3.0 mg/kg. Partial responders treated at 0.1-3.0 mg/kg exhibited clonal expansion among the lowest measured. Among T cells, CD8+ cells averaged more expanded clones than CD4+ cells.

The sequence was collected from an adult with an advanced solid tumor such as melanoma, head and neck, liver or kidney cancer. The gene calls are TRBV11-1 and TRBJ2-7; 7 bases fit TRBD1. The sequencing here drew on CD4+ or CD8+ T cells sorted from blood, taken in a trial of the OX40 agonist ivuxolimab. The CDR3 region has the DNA TGTGCCAGCAGGGGGACAGACCGCTGGGAGCAGTACTTC. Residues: CASRGTDRWEQYF.